These 11 T cell receptor beta chains came from one sample sequenced in a study of regulatory T cells in long-lasting Graves disease (dated by TCRdb to the early 2020s). Explained via the paper, the time point label denotes: newly diagnosed GD, antithyroid drugs for less than 3 months. For both TCR sequencing and RNA sequencing, RNA was extracted from PBMCs in TRIzol. The library was obtained by multiplex PCR. The run used an Illumina HiSeq 4000. To build TCR beta libraries, CDR3 regions were amplified by Arm-PCR using iRepertoire HTBI primers. TCRdb reanalyzed the raw reads on its own, using fastp at Q25 for trimming and MiXCR for clone calling, and kept in-frame beta chains. Duplicate CDR3 protein sequences are folded into a single record with the most common DNA and genes. The sample contains about 420,000 distinct CDR3 sequences, roughly 15% of them found a single time. The ten largest make up about a quarter of the sample.

The data also belong to a second study, concerning T cells in Graves' hyperthyroidism and ophthalmopathy.

The sample was peripheral blood mononuclear cells (PBMCs), taken at new diagnosis, from a patient treated with antithyroid drugs. All receptors come from a woman aged 18-29 years with Graves disease. Donor details come from another sample of the same person, matched by shared clones.

This clonotype was recorded at least ten times. CDR3 DNA: TGTGCCAGCAGCCAAGCCGACCTAGCGGGAGATAGCGAGCAGTACTTC. It is translated as CASSQADLAGDSEQYF. This chain uses TRBV3-1 with TRBJ2-7; TRBD2 agrees at 10 bases. The CDR3 is 16 amino acids. J gave up 6 bases and V 1 base, and 9 bases lay outside the gene matches. CDR1 LGHDT and CDR2 YNNKEL come from the germline V gene (reference sequence).

This clonotype was picked up many times. This chain links TRBV20-1 with TRBJ1-5, with D unclear. This CDR3 is built from 14 residues. Germline values: CDR1 DFQATT, CDR2 SNEGSKA (reference sequence). V shed 4 bases and J shed 5 bases, with 15 bases lying between them. This chain's CDR3 is CSATGLSGDQPQHF. The DNA of the CDR3 is TGCAGTGCTACCGGGCTCTCTGGCGATCAGCCCCAGCATTTT.

This clonotype was detected ten times or more. The rearrangement uses TRBV28 and TRBJ2-3; TRBD2 is a possible D gene (5 bases). Looked up from germline, CDR1 is MDHEN and CDR2 is SYDVKM. The V and J ends lost 3 bases and 3 bases respectively, with 22 bases between them. The CDR3 extends over 18 amino acids. CDR3 loop: CASSFSDGVRGRTDTQYF. The CDR3, as DNA: TGTGCCAGCAGTTTTTCAGATGGGGTTAGAGGGAGAACAGATACGCAGTATTTT. Full variable domain (rest looked up from reference TRBV28 and TRBJ2-3): DVKVTQSSRYLVKRTGEKVFLECVQDMDHENMFWYRQDPGLGLRLIYFSYDVKMKEKGDIPEGYSVSREKKERFSLILESASTNQTSMYLCASSFSDGVRGRTDTQYFGPGTRLTVL.

Ten or more counts support this clonotype. The CDR3 protein is CSARLGGGTDTQYF. CDR3 coding DNA: TGCAGTGCTAGGTTGGGGGGAGGGACAGATACGCAGTATTTT. The chain carries TRBV20-1 and TRBJ2-3; 7 bases are shared with TRBD2. Trimming cost V 3 bases and J 3 bases; bases outside gene matches: 6. This CDR3 region has 14 residues. The germline V gene has CDR1 DFQATT and CDR2 SNEGSKA (reference sequence).

Written as DNA, the CDR3 is TGCAGTGCTAGAAGGGAGTACCAAGAGACCCAGTACTTC. Residues: CSARREYQETQYF. V and J are TRBV20-1 and TRBJ2-5; possible D gene TRBD2, 5 bases. The CDR3 loop spans 13 amino acids. Trimming removed 2 bases at V and 0 bases at J, with 7 bases between. Germline V gene lookup returns CDR1 DFQATT and CDR2 SNEGSKA (reference sequence).

This clonotype was seen at least ten times. This sequence joins TRBV28 and TRBJ2-2, with unresolved D. Trimming removed 6 bases at V and 6 bases at J, with 8 bases between. The CDR3 runs to 12 residues. CDR1 is MDHEN and CDR2 is SYDVKM in the germline V gene. CDR3 DNA: TGTGCCAGCAGAGGCCTGTCCGGGGAGCTGTTTTTT. Protein: CASRGLSGELFF.

The chain uses TRBV24-1 and TRBJ1-2; D perhaps matches TRBD1 (5 bases). The CDR3 sequence is 14 residues long. Germline V gene data show CDR1 as KGHDR and CDR2 as SFDVKD. The germline V and J ends were trimmed by 0 bases and 4 bases, with 8 bases remaining between them. CDR3 protein: CATSDLSRVYGYTF. DNA of the CDR3: TGTGCCACCAGTGATTTGAGCAGGGTCTATGGCTACACCTTC.

This clonotype was recorded a few times. The chain combines TRBV7-9 with TRBJ2-1; 10 nucleotides line up with TRBD2. Germline CDR1 SEHNR, CDR2 FQNEAQ (reference sequence). V was clipped by 2 bases and J by 9 bases; unmatched bases: 13. This CDR3 is 17 amino acids long. Written as DNA, the CDR3 is TGTGCCAGCAGCTTACTCGGTGGAGCGGGAGGGCCCTCTGAGCAGTTCTTC. Encoded protein: CASSLLGGAGGPSEQFF.

This clonotype was observed many times. CDR3 bases: TGCGCCAGCAGCGACTCCGGGACTGTAATAGCGGAGACCCAGTACTTC. This translates into CASSDSGTVIAETQYF. The chain couples TRBV5-1 to TRBJ2-5, with D maybe TRBD2 (6 bases). The V and J ends lost 4 bases and 5 bases respectively, with 21 bases between them. The CDR3 runs 16 residues. CDR1 is SGHRS and CDR2 is YFSETQ in the germline V gene.

The sample holds many counts of this clonotype. The chain joins TRBV7-2 to TRBJ2-7, with D unclear. V was pared by 1 base and J by 2 bases, with 9 bases between. Per germline, CDR1 SGHTA and CDR2 FQGNSA. The CDR3 spans 14 residues. The CDR3 DNA is TGTGCCAGCAGCTTAGTAGAGAAGGCCTACGAGCAGTACTTC. It yields the protein CASSLVEKAYEQYF.

This clonotype was detected ten times or more. The chain has TRBV28 and TRBJ2-3; D gene ambiguous. Trimming took 6 bases from V and 0 from J, leaving 13 bases between them. CDR3 length: 15 residues. Germline-derived CDR1 and CDR2 are MDHEN and SYDVKM. For the CDR3, the DNA is TGTGCCAGCAGGCTCGACCGATCTAGCACAGATACGCAGTATTTT. It is translated as CASRLDRSSTDTQYF. Together with reference TRBV28 and TRBJ2-3, the CDR3 gives the full variable domain: DVKVTQSSRYLVKRTGEKVFLECVQDMDHENMFWYRQDPGLGLRLIYFSYDVKMKEKGDIPEGYSVSREKKERFSLILESASTNQTSMYLCASRLDRSSTDTQYFGPGTRLTVL.